Listed below are T cell receptor beta chains from one sample, sequenced in a study of T cell responses to AZD1222 COVID-19 vaccine. The table came from immunoSEQ multiplex PCR; TCRdb's copy has only in-frame clones and leaves some out. The repertoire consists of about 200,000 clones, with more than 85% occurring once and the leading ten covering nearly 3.5%. The sequences come from peripheral blood, collected 28 days after the second AZD1222 dose. These receptors came from an adult who received the AZD1222 COVID-19 vaccine. The conserved cysteine and the conserved F or W are not part of the CDR3 here. A D gene is named only where the DNA matches it firmly. Not every row has a clone size; where given, it reads once, few, many or a size class.

TRBV9,-,-,TRBJ2-2,ASSVEGLRGINTGELF
TRBV2,many,-,TRBJ2-7,ASSKPGLRTWEQY
TRBV7-2,-,-,TRBJ1-5,ASSLVWGAGQPQH
TRBV10-3,-,-,TRBJ1-1,AITPGQGRHTEAF
TRBV7-2,-,-,TRBJ2-7,ASSLGYSYEQY
TRBV28,-,-,TRBJ1-1,ASSSWGVQRNTEAF
TRBV11-3,-,-,TRBJ2-7,ASSLDGEPEQY
TRBV29-1,-,TRBD1,TRBJ2-7,SVDGTGPYEQY
TRBV6-5,-,-,TRBJ1-1,ASSPPGTLNTEAF
TRBV9,-,-,TRBJ1-2,ASSTANYGYT
TRBV19,-,-,TRBJ1-2,ASSPFSGANYGYT
TRBV12-3/TRBV12-4,-,-,TRBJ2-2,ASSWFTGELF
TRBV6-5,-,TRBD1,TRBJ1-5,ASSDRGNQPQH
TRBV9,-,TRBD1,TRBJ1-3,ASSVKRTGRRDVGNTIY
TRBV7-3,-,TRBD1,TRBJ2-1,ASAGTGGLDEQF
TRBV5-6,-,-,TRBJ1-5,ASGGGQPQH
TRBV28,-,TRBD2,TRBJ2-7,ASSSGLAGEQY
TRBV5-1,-,-,TRBJ2-1,ASSLRGGFPNNEQF
TRBV28,few,-,TRBJ2-7,ASSLRHYEQY
TRBV7-3,-,-,TRBJ2-1,ASSLGPDNEQF
TRBV7-2,-,-,TRBJ2-1,ASSSDGTYNEQF
TRBV24-1,once,-,TRBJ2-3,ATSGAADTDTQY